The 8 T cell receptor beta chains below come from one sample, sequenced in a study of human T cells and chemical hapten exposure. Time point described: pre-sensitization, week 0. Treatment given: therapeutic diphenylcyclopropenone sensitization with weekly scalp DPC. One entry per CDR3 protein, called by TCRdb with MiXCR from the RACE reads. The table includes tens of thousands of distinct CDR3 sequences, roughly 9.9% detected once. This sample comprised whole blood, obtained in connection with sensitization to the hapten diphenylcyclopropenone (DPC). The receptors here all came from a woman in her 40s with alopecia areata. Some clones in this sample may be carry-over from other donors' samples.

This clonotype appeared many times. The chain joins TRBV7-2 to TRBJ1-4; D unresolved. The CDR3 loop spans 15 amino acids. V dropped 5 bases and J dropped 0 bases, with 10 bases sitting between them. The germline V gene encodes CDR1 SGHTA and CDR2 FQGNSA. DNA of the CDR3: TGTGCCAGCAGCGATCACTGGGCAACTAATGAAAAACTGTTTTTT. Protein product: CASSDHWATNEKLFF. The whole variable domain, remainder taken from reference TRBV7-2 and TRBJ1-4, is GAGVSQSPSNKVTEKGKDVELRCDPISGHTALYWYRQSLGQGLEFLIYFQGNSAPDKSGLPSDRFSAERTGGSVSTLTIQRTQQEDSAVYLCASSDHWATNEKLFFGSGTQLSVL.

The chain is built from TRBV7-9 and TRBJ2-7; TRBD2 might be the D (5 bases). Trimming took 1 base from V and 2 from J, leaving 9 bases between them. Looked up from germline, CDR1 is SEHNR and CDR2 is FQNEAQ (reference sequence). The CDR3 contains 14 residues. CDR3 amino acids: CASSLVPGTYEQYF. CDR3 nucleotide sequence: TGTGCCAGCAGCTTAGTACCGGGGACCTACGAGCAGTACTTC.

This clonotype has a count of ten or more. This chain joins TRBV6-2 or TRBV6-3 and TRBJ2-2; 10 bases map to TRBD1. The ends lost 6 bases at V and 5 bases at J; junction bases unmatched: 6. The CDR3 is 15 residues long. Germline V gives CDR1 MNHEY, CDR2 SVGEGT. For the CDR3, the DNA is TGTGCCAGCAGCTCCGGGACAGGGGAAACCGGGGAGCTGTTTTTT. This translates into CASSSGTGETGELFF.

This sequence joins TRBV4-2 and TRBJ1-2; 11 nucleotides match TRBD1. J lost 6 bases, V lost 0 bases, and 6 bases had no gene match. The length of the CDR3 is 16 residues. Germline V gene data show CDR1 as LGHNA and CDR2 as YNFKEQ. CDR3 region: CASSQERDRGINGYTF. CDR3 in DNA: TGTGCCAGCAGCCAAGAAAGGGACAGGGGGATAAATGGCTACACCTTC.

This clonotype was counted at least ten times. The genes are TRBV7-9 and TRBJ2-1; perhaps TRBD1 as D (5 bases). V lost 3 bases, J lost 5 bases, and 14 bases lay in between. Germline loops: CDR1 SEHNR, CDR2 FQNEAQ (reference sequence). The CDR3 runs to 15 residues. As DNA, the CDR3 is TGTGCCAGCAGCTTCCCTCCTGACAGCCACAATGAGCAGTTCTTC. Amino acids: CASSFPPDSHNEQFF.

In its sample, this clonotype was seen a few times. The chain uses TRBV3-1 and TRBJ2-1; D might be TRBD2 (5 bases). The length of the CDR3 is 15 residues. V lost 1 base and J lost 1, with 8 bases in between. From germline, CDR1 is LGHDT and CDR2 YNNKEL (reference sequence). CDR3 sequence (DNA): TGTGCCAGCAGCCAAGTCCTAGCTTCCTACAATGAGCAGTTCTTC. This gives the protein CASSQVLASYNEQFF.

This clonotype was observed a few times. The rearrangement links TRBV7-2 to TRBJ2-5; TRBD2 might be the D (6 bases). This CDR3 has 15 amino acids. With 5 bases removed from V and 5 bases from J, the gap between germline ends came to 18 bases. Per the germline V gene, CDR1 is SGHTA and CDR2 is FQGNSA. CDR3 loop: CASSIERGTWETQYF. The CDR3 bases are TGTGCCAGCAGCATAGAACGGGGGACTTGGGAGACCCAGTACTTC.

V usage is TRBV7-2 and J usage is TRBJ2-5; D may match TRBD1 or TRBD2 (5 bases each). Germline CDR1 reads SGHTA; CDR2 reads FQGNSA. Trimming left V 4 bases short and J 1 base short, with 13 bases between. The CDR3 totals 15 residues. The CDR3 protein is CASSYSGRLQETQYF. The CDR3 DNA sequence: TGTGCCAGCAGCTATTCGGGACGACTCCAAGAGACCCAGTACTTC.